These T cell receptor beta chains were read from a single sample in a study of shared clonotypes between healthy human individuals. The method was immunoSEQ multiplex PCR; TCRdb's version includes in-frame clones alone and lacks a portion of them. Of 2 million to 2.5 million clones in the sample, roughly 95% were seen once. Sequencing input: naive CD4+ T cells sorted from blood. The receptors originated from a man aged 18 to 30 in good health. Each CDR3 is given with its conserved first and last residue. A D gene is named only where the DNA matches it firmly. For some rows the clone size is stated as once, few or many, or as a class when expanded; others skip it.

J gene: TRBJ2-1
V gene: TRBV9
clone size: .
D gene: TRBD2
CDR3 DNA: TGTGCCAGCAGCAGGACTAGCGGGAGGGGCAATGAGCAGTTCTTC
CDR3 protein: CASSRTSGRGNEQFF

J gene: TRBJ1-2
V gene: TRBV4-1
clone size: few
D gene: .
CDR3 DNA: TGCGCCAGCAGTCCCCCTGACAGGTACTATGGCTACACCTTC
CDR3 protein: CASSPPDRYYGYTF

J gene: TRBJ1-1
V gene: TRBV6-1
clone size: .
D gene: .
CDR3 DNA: TGTGCCAGCACCTCGGGACGGAAGAACACTGAAGCTTTCTTT
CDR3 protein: CASTSGRKNTEAFF

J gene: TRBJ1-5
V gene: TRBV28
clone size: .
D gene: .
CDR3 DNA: TGTGCCAGCAGTTTGCCCGGGGCTACTCAGCCCCAGCATTTT
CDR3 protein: CASSLPGATQPQHF

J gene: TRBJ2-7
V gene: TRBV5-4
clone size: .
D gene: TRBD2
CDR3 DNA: TGTGCCAGCAGCTTGGGCGGGGGACGCTACGAGCAGTACTTC
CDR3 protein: CASSLGGGRYEQYF

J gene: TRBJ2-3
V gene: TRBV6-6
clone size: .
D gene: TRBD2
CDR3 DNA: TGTGCCAGCGGGACTAGCTCGAACCCAGATACGCAGTATTTT
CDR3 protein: CASGTSSNPDTQYF

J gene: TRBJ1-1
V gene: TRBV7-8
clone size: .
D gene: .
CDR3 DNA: TGTGCCAGCAGCCCAAGAGGCGCAGGGAGGTACACTGAAGCTTTCTTT
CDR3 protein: CASSPRGAGRYTEAFF

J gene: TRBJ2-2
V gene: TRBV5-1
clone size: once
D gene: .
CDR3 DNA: TGCGCCAGCAGCTTTGGGTCCGGGACTCCCTCTGGCGGGGAGCTGTTTTTT
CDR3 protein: CASSFGSGTPSGGELFF

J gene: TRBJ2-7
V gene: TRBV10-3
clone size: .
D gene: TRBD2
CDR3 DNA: TGTGCCATCAGGAAAACCAGCGGGAGCTTCCACGAGCAGTACTTC
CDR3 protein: CAIRKTSGSFHEQYF

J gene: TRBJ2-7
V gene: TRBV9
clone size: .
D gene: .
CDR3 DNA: TGTGCCAGCAGCGTAGGGGAGGTACGGGACAGCGCCTACGAGCAGTACTTC
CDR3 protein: CASSVGEVRDSAYEQYF

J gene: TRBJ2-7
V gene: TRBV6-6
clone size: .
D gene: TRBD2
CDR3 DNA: TGTGCCAGCAGTTACGGGGGGGGCGAGCAGTACTTC
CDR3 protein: CASSYGGGEQYF

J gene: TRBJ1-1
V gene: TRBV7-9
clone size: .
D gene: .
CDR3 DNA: TGTGCCAGCAGCATAGATATGAACACTGAAGCTTTCTTT
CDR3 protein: CASSIDMNTEAFF

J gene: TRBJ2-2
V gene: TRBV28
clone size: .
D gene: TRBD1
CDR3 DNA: TGTGCCAGCAGTTTAGTAGGGACAGCGGCCGGGGAGCTGTTTTTT
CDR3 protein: CASSLVGTAAGELFF

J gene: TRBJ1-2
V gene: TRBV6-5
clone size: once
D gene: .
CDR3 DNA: TGTGCCAGCAGTTACTCGCTTGGTTATGGCTACACCTTC
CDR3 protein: CASSYSLGYGYTF

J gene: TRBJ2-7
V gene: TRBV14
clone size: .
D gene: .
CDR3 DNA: TGTGCCAGCAGCCAGGTCAGCTCCTACGAGCAGTACTTC
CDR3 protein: CASSQVSSYEQYF

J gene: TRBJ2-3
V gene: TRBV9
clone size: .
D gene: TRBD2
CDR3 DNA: TGTGCCAGCAGCTCACGGACTAGCGGCACAGATACGCAGTATTTT
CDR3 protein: CASSSRTSGTDTQYF